A single sample gave rise to the 25 T cell receptor beta chains below, sequenced in a study of molecular identifiers for immune sequencing clone quantification. One entry per CDR3 protein, called by TCRdb with MiXCR from the PCR reads. The sample holds about 89,000 distinct CDR3 sequences; 15% to 20% are singletons and the top ten take about 0.85%. Source material: naive CD8+ T cells from blood, with Jurkat cell RNA spiked in. Subset noted: FACS-sorted CD8+CD4-CCR7+CD45RA+ naive T cells. The receptors stem from a human donor in good health. Some libraries in this study had Jurkat cell RNA spiked in.

This clonotype was recorded many times. V usage is TRBV3-1 and J usage is TRBJ1-2, with 9 bases lining up with TRBD1. The germline CDR1 and CDR2 sequences are LGHDT and YNNKEL (reference sequence). Trimming at V came to 2 bases and at J to 3 bases, leaving 7 bases not matched to a gene. This CDR3 comprises 16 residues. In DNA form, the CDR3 reads TGTGCCAGCAGCCAACGCCGGGACAGGGAAGACTATGGCTACACCTTC. It encodes CASSQRRDREDYGYTF.

V and J are TRBV28 and TRBJ1-4; 7 nucleotides line up with TRBD1. The V gene's germline CDR1 is MDHEN and CDR2 SYDVKM. The CDR3 sequence is 14 residues long. V dropped 7 bases and J dropped 4; count of bases not matched to a gene: 6. This chain's CDR3 is CASIRDSNNEKLFF. CDR3 in DNA: TGTGCCAGCATCCGGGACAGCAATAATGAAAAACTGTTTTTT.

About this clonotype: This may come from a read error, since a much larger clone is one base off. The chain is built from TRBV29-1 and TRBJ1-1; D remains ambiguous. With 7 bases removed from V and 4 bases from J, the gap between germline ends came to 13 bases. Germline V gene sequence: CDR1 SQVTM, CDR2 ANQGSEA. The CDR3 is made up of 12 amino acids. Here the CDR3 DNA reads TGCAGCGGTGACGGGTTGAGCACTGAAGCTTTCTTT. Translating gives CSGDGLSTEAFF.

This clonotype has a count of ten or more. CDR3 DNA: TGCAGTGCTAGAGGGTACAAGACAGGGGGCTTTCCTCAGGCTGGAAACACCATATATTTT. Amino acid sequence: CSARGYKTGGFPQAGNTIYF. V is TRBV20-1 and J is TRBJ1-3; 10 positions match TRBD1. This CDR3 comprises 20 residues. The V segment lost 1 base and the J segment 2 bases; nucleotides outside the gene matches: 17. CDR1 is DFQATT and CDR2 is SNEGSKA in the germline V gene (reference sequence).

Points on this clonotype: This clone may be a read error of a much larger clone one base away. This CDR3 is CASSPPAGGGQETQYF. CDR3 in DNA: TGTGCCAGCTCACCACCCGCTGGCGGGGGCCAAGAGACCCAGTACTTC. J is TRBJ2-5 and V is TRBV18, with 7 positions matching TRBD2. Trimming removed 0 bases from V and 1 base from J; junction bases left unmatched: 5. CDR1 KGHSH and CDR2 LQKENI come from the germline V gene. The CDR3 totals 16 residues.

The V call is TRBV28, the J call TRBJ2-1; the D gene could be TRBD1 or TRBD2 (5 bases each). Looked up from germline, CDR1 is MDHEN and CDR2 is SYDVKM. This CDR3 comprises 14 residues. The V gene lost 6 bases and the J gene lost 8 bases, with 17 bases spanning the gap. The CDR3 DNA follows: TGTGCCAGCAGGCCCGTCGGGGCGTTCGATGAGCAGTTCTTC. Translating gives CASRPVGAFDEQFF.

The chain carries TRBV4-3 and TRBJ1-2; 7 bases match TRBD1. The V and J ends lost 0 bases and 2 bases, in that order; junction bases with no gene match: 9. The CDR3 extends over 17 amino acids. Per germline, CDR1 LGHNA and CDR2 YSLEER. The CDR3 region has the DNA TGCGCCAGCAGCCAAGATTGGGGGACAGAGCTAAACTATGGCTACACCTTC. Translated: CASSQDWGTELNYGYTF.

This clonotype was recorded at least ten times. The chain couples TRBV7-6 to TRBJ1-1; maybe TRBD1 (6 bases). The CDR3 contains 15 residues. Germline V lookup: CDR1 SGHVS, CDR2 FNYEAQ. Trimming left V 5 bases short and J 3 bases short, with 16 bases between. The CDR3 DNA reads TGTGCCAGCAGCCCAGCGCCAGGGGTAGACACTGAAGCTTTCTTT. Its translation is CASSPAPGVDTEAFF.

This clonotype has more than one count but fewer than ten. The chain carries TRBV11-2 and TRBJ2-5; D unclear. With 0 bases removed from V and 1 base from J, the gap between germline ends came to 12 bases. Germline V gives CDR1 SGHAT, CDR2 FQNNGV. CDR3 length equals 16 residues. The CDR3, as DNA: TGTGCCAGCAGCTTAGAATTCGCGGTACTCCAAGAGACCCAGTACTTC. Its translation is CASSLEFAVLQETQYF.

This clonotype was seen a handful of times. One end of the junction does not line up with germline, which may come from a read error. J is TRBJ2-3 and V is TRBV24-1; no clear D gene. The CDR3 length is 15 residues. In germline, CDR1 is KGHDR, CDR2 SFDVKD. The CDR3 DNA is TGTGTCACCAGTGATGATGCGGAACACACAGATACGCAGTATTTT. Its protein product is CVTSDDAEHTDTQYF.

This clonotype was picked up many times. This rearrangement joins TRBV6-5 to TRBJ1-5; D is ambiguous. Germline values: CDR1 MNHEY, CDR2 SVGAGI. V was trimmed by 8 bases and J by 6 bases, leaving 5 bases between them. The CDR3 is 10 amino acids. For the CDR3, the DNA is TGTGCCAGCGGTAGTCAGCCCCAGCATTTT. Its translation is CASGSQPQHF.

This clonotype occurred many times. The chain links TRBV5-1 to TRBJ2-5, with 15 bases identical to TRBD2. J gave up 4 bases and V 4 bases, and 11 bases lay outside the gene matches. The CDR3 totals 18 residues. CDR1 SGHRS and CDR2 YFSETQ come from the germline V gene. The CDR3 protein is CASSRGLAGGIGSETQYF. For the CDR3, the DNA is TGCGCCAGCAGCCGGGGACTAGCGGGAGGTATAGGTTCAGAGACCCAGTACTTC. Using reference TRBV5-1 and TRBJ2-5 for the parts outside the CDR3, the full variable domain is KAGVTQTPRYLIKTRGQQVTLSCSPISGHRSVSWYQQTPGQGLQFLFEYFSETQRNKGNFPGRFSGRQFSNSRSEMNVSTLELGDSALYLCASSRGLAGGIGSETQYFGPGTRLLVL.

This clonotype was picked up many times. The V call is TRBV12-3 or TRBV12-4, the J call TRBJ2-7; D is undetermined. Trimming took off 4 bases at V and 3 bases at J, with 4 bases between the two ends. The CDR3 spans 11 residues. The CDR3, as DNA: TGTGCCAGCAGTTCCGACTACGAGCAGTACTTC. Amino acids: CASSSDYEQYF.

This clonotype was counted ten times or more. The chain joins TRBV9 to TRBJ1-1; D is unresolved. This CDR3 has 13 amino acids. Germline-derived CDR1 and CDR2 are SGDLS and YYNGEE. Trimming removed 0 bases at V and 1 base at J, with 4 bases between. The CDR3 nucleotides read TGTGCCAGCAGCGTAGGCTCGAACACTGAAGCTTTCTTT. Protein product: CASSVGSNTEAFF.

Ten or more counts support this clonotype. CDR3 in DNA: TGTGCCTGGTCGGGAGCCGGCAATCAGCCCCAGCATTTT. This codes for CAWSGAGNQPQHF. The V gene is TRBV30, the J gene TRBJ1-5; D gene ambiguous. The V end lost 5 bases, the J end lost 2 bases, and 10 bases lay between the germline ends. CDR3 size: 13 residues. Per germline, CDR1 GTSNPN and CDR2 SVGIG (reference sequence).

This clonotype was detected once. An end of the junction does not agree with germline; a read error may underlie this. The gene calls are TRBV20-1 and TRBJ1-1, with a possible D match to TRBD1 (6 bases). This CDR3 is built from 16 residues. Per the germline V gene, CDR1 is DFQATT and CDR2 is SNEGSKA (reference sequence). The CDR3 reads CRARALGAGGGTEAFF. CDR3 in DNA: TGCCGTGCTAGAGCCTTGGGGGCGGGCGGGGGCACTGAAGCTTTCTTT.

Worth noting for this clonotype: A much larger clonotype is one base distant, so this may be a read error. The rearrangement uses TRBV12-3 or TRBV12-4 and TRBJ2-2, with TRBD1 as a possible D gene (5 bases). Trimming left V 10 bases short and J 3 bases short, with 18 bases between. The CDR3 covers 15 residues. In DNA, the CDR3 is TGTGCCATCAAGAGGAATGTAGGGGACACCGGGGAGCTGTTTTTT. It yields the protein CAIKRNVGDTGELFF.

In its sample, this clonotype was seen many times. The rearrangement joins TRBV6-2 or TRBV6-3 to TRBJ2-3; no clear D gene. Germline CDR1 is MNHEY and CDR2 is SVGEGT. Between the trimmed V and J ends, which lost 1 base and 5 bases, there was a span of 4 bases. The CDR3 contains 12 residues. CDR3 sequence: CASSYFEDTQYF. The CDR3 DNA sequence: TGTGCCAGCAGTTACTTCGAAGATACGCAGTATTTT.

Of note for this clonotype: This may stem from a read error, because a much larger clone lies one nucleotide away. The rearrangement uses TRBV29-1 and TRBJ1-2; a possible D gene is TRBD1 (6 bases). This CDR3 spans 13 amino acids. V was shortened by 3 bases and J by 5 bases, with 13 bases between the two germline ends. CDR1 is SQVTM, CDR2 ANQGSEA, per germline. CDR3 residues: CSVDLTGAYGYTF. The CDR3 DNA is TGCAGCGTTGACTTGACAGGAGCTTATGGCTACACCTTC.

This clonotype was recorded a few times. V and J are TRBV27 and TRBJ2-2, with 7 nucleotides matching TRBD1. Trimming took 1 base from V and 0 from J; bases not matched to a gene: 2. The CDR3 is 16 residues long. Germline values: CDR1 MNHEY, CDR2 SMNVEV (reference sequence). In DNA form, the CDR3 reads TGTGCCAGCAGTTTATACGGACAGGCGAACACCGGGGAGCTGTTTTTT. Translated, it gives CASSLYGQANTGELFF.

This clonotype was seen many times. CDR3 amino acids: CASSLWGGGDTQYF. The CDR3 DNA sequence: TGTGCCAGCAGTTTATGGGGGGGGGGAGATACGCAGTATTTT. The rearrangement joins TRBV27 to TRBJ2-3; 7 nucleotides line up with TRBD2. Germline lookup yields CDR1 MNHEY and CDR2 SMNVEV (reference sequence). The ends lost 1 base at V and 5 bases at J; junction bases unmatched: 3. The CDR3 is 14 amino acids.

The genes are TRBV7-9 and TRBJ2-7, with no clear D. The CDR3 has 13 amino acids. V was pared by 0 bases and J by 3 bases, with 6 bases between. CDR1 is SEHNR and CDR2 is FQNEAQ in the germline V gene (reference sequence). CDR3 protein: CASSLAPGYEQYF. The CDR3 DNA follows: TGTGCCAGCAGCTTAGCGCCGGGCTACGAGCAGTACTTC.

As to this clonotype: This clone may be a read error of a much larger clone one base away. The chain is built from TRBV20-1 and TRBJ2-7, with D perhaps matching TRBD2 (6 bases). Germline-derived CDR1 and CDR2 are DFQATT and SNEGSKA (reference sequence). This CDR3 has 13 residues. The CDR3 loop is CSARPDYSYERYF. The DNA for the CDR3 is TGCAGTGCTAGGCCGGACTACTCCTACGAGCGGTACTTC.

In its sample, this clonotype was seen many times. The CDR3 bases are TGTGCCAGCAGTTGGGAGGGGGCCTCGCGGAACATTCAGTACTTC. Protein product: CASSWEGASRNIQYF. This chain connects TRBV6-2 or TRBV6-3 to TRBJ2-4; D might be TRBD1 or TRBD2, each matching 7 bases. CDR1 is MNHEY, CDR2 SVGEGT, per germline. V was trimmed by 4 bases and J by 7 bases, leaving 17 bases between them. The CDR3 extends over 15 amino acids.

This clonotype occurred many times. The chain uses TRBV12-3 or TRBV12-4 and TRBJ2-3, with 8 bases aligning to TRBD1. This CDR3 spans 17 amino acids. V shed 6 bases and J 6 bases; nucleotides not matched to a gene: 17. The CDR3 bases are TGTGCCAGCAGCGACAACCCCCGTGGACAGGGACTGGATACGCAGTATTTT. Residues: CASSDNPRGQGLDTQYF.